The rows below give T cell receptor beta chains drawn from one sample of a study of cytomegalovirus exposure and HLA in healthy donors. Generated by immunoSEQ multiplex PCR, the TCRdb table keeps only in-frame clones and is missing some. The table has around 160,000 clones, around 77% seen once. The specimen sequenced was PBMCs. These receptors originate from a woman aged 40 to 55 in good health and CMV-seropositive. The CDR3 runs from the conserved cysteine through the conserved F or W. A D gene is named only where the DNA matches it firmly. Size tells how often a clone was seen (once, few, many) or the class of an expanded clone, and some rows leave it out.

.,TRBJ1-1,.,TRBV11-2,CASSFQGPNTEAFF,TGTGCCAGCAGCTTCCAGGGGCCGAACACTGAAGCTTTCTTT
.,TRBJ2-5,TRBD2,TRBV5-1,CASSSRLAGQETQYF,TGCGCCAGCAGCTCCCGACTAGCGGGGCAAGAGACCCAGTACTTC
few,TRBJ2-1,.,TRBV18,CASSPGVGTTGHEQFF,TGTGCCAGCTCACCTGGAGTAGGGACAACGGGTCATGAGCAGTTCTTC
.,TRBJ1-2,.,TRBV2,CAERDTYGYTF,TGTGCCGAGCGGGATACCTATGGCTACACCTTC
once,TRBJ1-2,.,TRBV2,CASSERDINYGYTF,TGTGCCAGCAGTGAAAGGGACATTAACTATGGCTACACCTTC
few,TRBJ1-5,.,TRBV5-1,CASSLYGDSNQPQHF,TGCGCCAGCAGCTTGTACGGAGATAGCAATCAGCCCCAGCATTTT
.,TRBJ1-2,TRBD1,TRBV27,CASSSARTGVRTF,TGTGCCAGCAGTTCGGCTCGGACAGGGGTGAGGACCTTC
.,TRBJ2-3,.,TRBV5-4,CASTARSSQNDTQYF,TGTGCCAGCACCGCGCGGTCATCGCAGAATGATACGCAGTATTTT
.,TRBJ1-3,.,TRBV19,CASTLTGLFSGNTIYF,TGTGCCAGTACCCTGACAGGTCTGTTCTCTGGAAACACCATATATTTT
.,TRBJ2-7,TRBD2,TRBV5-1,CASSFVAGATYEQYF,TGCGCCAGCAGCTTTGTAGCGGGGGCAACCTACGAGCAGTACTTC
.,TRBJ1-5,.,TRBV6-1,CASSWGVSSRQHF,TGTGCCAGCAGTTGGGGGGTGAGTAGCCGCCAGCATTTT
.,TRBJ2-7,.,TRBV6-6,CASSPGTPYEQYF,TGTGCCAGCAGTCCCGGGACACCCTACGAGCAGTACTTC
.,TRBJ2-3,TRBD1,TRBV19,CASSPETGNTDTQYF,TGTGCCAGTAGTCCCGAGACAGGGAACACAGATACGCAGTATTTT
.,TRBJ1-5,TRBD1,TRBV7-2,CASSYQTGGDQPQHF,TGTGCCAGCAGTTATCAGACAGGGGGCGATCAGCCCCAGCATTTT
.,TRBJ1-6,.,TRBV10-3,CAIRAGNSPLHF,TGTGCCATCAGGGCAGGGAATTCACCCCTCCACTTT
once,TRBJ2-7,TRBD2,TRBV18,CASSQDIAGGEQYF,TGTGCCAGCTCCCAGGATATAGCGGGGGGCGAGCAGTACTTC
.,TRBJ2-3,TRBD1,TRBV30,CAWKYRDRDGDTQYF,TGTGCCTGGAAATATCGGGACAGGGATGGAGATACGCAGTATTTT
.,TRBJ2-2,TRBD1,TRBV11-2,CASSLDLAQGAVGELFF,TGTGCCAGCAGCTTAGATTTGGCCCAGGGGGCGGTCGGGGAGCTGTTTTTT
.,TRBJ2-7,.,TRBV5-1,CASSPDNPPYEQYF,TGCGCCAGCAGCCCAGACAACCCACCCTACGAGCAGTACTTC
.,TRBJ2-5,TRBD2,TRBV2,CASSEARGSLGPQYF,TGTGCCAGCAGTGAAGCGCGGGGGTCCCTAGGGCCCCAGTACTTC
.,TRBJ1-1,TRBD1,TRBV5-1,CASSVTGTGFQTEAFF,TGCGCCAGCAGCGTGACCGGGACAGGGTTTCAAACTGAAGCTTTCTTT
.,TRBJ2-7,.,TRBV2,CASRRRAAYEQYF,TGTGCCAGCAGGAGGAGGGCAGCCTACGAGCAGTACTTC
.,TRBJ2-1,.,TRBV12-5,CASALGSGDSYNEQFF,TGTGCTAGTGCCTTAGGGTCGGGGGATTCCTACAATGAGCAGTTCTTC
.,TRBJ1-4,.,TRBV21-1,CASSKGGQGGCKEKLFF,TGTGCCAGCAGCAAAGGGGGTCAAGGGGGCTGTAAGGAAAAACTGTTTTTT
.,TRBJ1-2,.,TRBV6-1,CASSEFGVSGGYTF,TGTGCCAGCAGTGAATTCGGGGTTTCGGGCGGCTACACCTTC
once,TRBJ1-6,.,TRBV18,CASSPTDNSPLHF,TGTGCCAGCTCACCGACAGATAATTCACCCCTCCACTTT
few,TRBJ1-2,.,TRBV5-4,CASSLLTESYGYTF,TGTGCCAGCAGCTTACTCACAGAAAGCTATGGCTACACCTTC
.,TRBJ1-2,TRBD1,TRBV6-5,CATQDRGRGSYGYTF,TGTGCCACCCAGGACAGGGGGCGCGGTAGCTATGGCTACACCTTC
.,TRBJ1-5,TRBD1,TRBV9,CASSPGQGATNQPQHF,TGTGCCAGCAGTCCGGGACAGGGGGCGACGAATCAGCCCCAGCATTTT
once,TRBJ1-1,TRBD1,TRBV18,CASSRQGEVGTEAFF,TGTGCCAGCTCACGACAGGGGGAAGTGGGCACTGAAGCTTTCTTT
.,TRBJ2-2,TRBD2,TRBV7-6,CASSSSGPTGELFF,TGTGCCAGCAGCTCTAGCGGGCCCACCGGGGAGCTGTTTTTT
.,TRBJ1-3,.,TRBV5-6,CASRYSGGNTIYF,TGTGCCAGCAGGTACAGTGGAGGAAACACCATATATTTT
once,TRBJ2-2,TRBD2,TRBV4-2,CASSQGVDSGRAGELFF,TGTGCCAGCAGCCAAGGGGTGGACTCGGGGAGGGCCGGGGAGCTGTTTTTT
.,TRBJ1-6,TRBD1,TRBV5-5,CASSFGTGVNSPLHF,TGTGCCAGCAGCTTCGGGACAGGGGTAAATTCACCCCTCCACTTT
.,TRBJ1-3,TRBD1,TRBV2,CASIRDREGNTIYF,TGTGCCAGCATACGAGACAGGGAAGGAAACACCATATATTTT
.,TRBJ1-6,.,TRBV2,CASRDRFLSPLHF,TGTGCCAGCCGAGACAGATTCCTATCACCCCTCCACTTT
.,TRBJ1-2,TRBD1,TRBV19,CASSPDFRDRGFGYTF,TGTGCCAGTAGTCCAGATTTCCGGGACAGGGGGTTTGGCTACACCTTC
.,TRBJ2-6,.,TRBV5-1,CASSLTVSGANVLTF,TGCGCCAGCAGCTTAACGGTCTCTGGGGCCAACGTCCTGACTTTC
.,TRBJ1-5,TRBD1,TRBV7-6,CASSPNPGQGSNQPQHF,TGTGCCAGCAGCCCGAACCCCGGACAGGGGAGCAATCAGCCCCAGCATTTT
.,TRBJ2-5,TRBD2,TRBV6-1,CASTELAIGETQYF,TGTGCCAGCACGGAACTAGCGATAGGAGAGACCCAGTACTTC
once,TRBJ1-4,TRBD1,TRBV4-1,CASSPGQPDSNEKLFF,TGCGCCAGCAGCCCGGGACAGCCAGATTCTAATGAAAAACTGTTTTTT
.,TRBJ1-4,.,TRBV4-2,CASSPSATNEKLFF,TGTGCCAGCAGCCCCAGTGCAACTAATGAAAAACTGTTTTTT
few,TRBJ2-3,TRBD2,TRBV7-7,CASSLAPWLAAGGRSTDTQYF,TGTGCCAGCAGCTTAGCCCCCTGGCTAGCGGCGGGGGGTCGGAGCACAGATACGCAGTATTTT
.,TRBJ1-5,TRBD1,TRBV19,CASSTGTGNNQPQHF,TGTGCCAGTAGTACCGGGACAGGGAATAATCAGCCCCAGCATTTT
.,TRBJ2-5,TRBD2,TRBV18,CASSRRTSGGFMETQYF,TGTGCCAGCTCACGGAGGACTAGCGGGGGGTTCATGGAGACCCAGTACTTC
.,TRBJ1-6,.,TRBV7-9,CASSLETPNSPLHF,TGTGCCAGCAGCTTAGAGACACCCAATTCACCCCTCCACTTT